The text below deals with one TCR beta chain. What it binds is unknown. The entry originates in a study of OX40 agonist ivuxolimab in advanced cancers. About the research overall: All patients had ivuxolimab intravenously every 2 weeks at 0.01 to 10 mg/kg. The group had a mean age of 60 years, ranged from about 23 to 79, and was roughly 83% male. Broader study findings: The average count of expanded clones was higher among CD8+ T cells than among CD4+.

CDR1 and CDR2 from the germline V gene are SGHNT and YYREEE (reference sequence). There are 15 residues in the CDR3. V lost 4 bases, J lost 4 bases, and 14 bases lay in between. TCRdb's copy holds only in-frame clones and misses some; the assay was immunoSEQ multiplex PCR. The repertoire holds 75,000 to 80,000 clones, with roughly 80% as singletons. The sample was CD4+ or CD8+ T cells sorted from blood, taken in a trial of the OX40 agonist ivuxolimab. The rearrangement uses TRBV5-4 and TRBJ2-2, with a possible D match to TRBD1 (6 bases). The sequence came from an adult with an advanced solid tumor such as melanoma, head and neck, liver or kidney cancer. CDR3 in amino acids: CASSIPETGTGELFF. As DNA, the CDR3 is TGTGCCAGCAGCATCCCCGAGACAGGCACCGGGGAGCTGTTTTTT.